Listed below are T cell receptor beta chains from one sample, sequenced in a study of cytomegalovirus exposure and HLA in healthy donors. The repertoire was sequenced with immunoSEQ multiplex PCR; TCRdb's copy has only in-frame clones and lacks some. The sample includes about 120,000 clones, 15% to 20% of them seen just once. The sample comprised PBMCs. These receptors came from a female donor in good health and CMV-seropositive. Each CDR3 is given with its conserved first and last residue. The order of the fields is clone size, V gene, D gene, J gene, CDR3 protein, CDR3 DNA. A D gene is named only where the DNA matches it firmly. Clone size is given for some rows only: seen once, a few or many times, or a class if the clone is expanded.

>.|TRBV5-4|.|TRBJ1-6
CASSFMQGIRSPLHF
TGTGCCAGCAGCTTTATGCAGGGAATCCGTTCACCCCTCCACTTT
>.|TRBV27|TRBD2|TRBJ2-1
CASSALTSVEQFF
TGTGCCAGCAGTGCCCTTACTAGCGTTGAGCAGTTCTTC
>.|TRBV15|.|TRBJ2-7
CATSGGLGRGAYEQYF
TGTGCCACCAGCGGAGGCCTTGGCAGGGGAGCCTACGAGCAGTACTTC
>few|TRBV9|TRBD2|TRBJ2-3
CASRAGTSGGKDTDTQYF
TGTGCCAGCAGGGCCGGGACTAGCGGGGGGAAAGACACAGATACGCAGTATTTT
>few|TRBV28|.|TRBJ2-7
CASSSIQGTGYEQYF
TGTGCCAGCAGTTCCATTCAGGGGACGGGATACGAGCAGTACTTC
>.|TRBV5-1|TRBD2|TRBJ2-1
CASATFGTSGNNEQFF
TGCGCCAGCGCAACCTTCGGGACTAGCGGGAACAATGAGCAGTTCTTC
>few|TRBV30|.|TRBJ2-3
CAWRKRLQTDTQYF
TGTGCCTGGAGAAAGCGGCTACAAACAGATACGCAGTATTTT
>.|TRBV5-4|.|TRBJ1-2
CASSLLTIYGYTF
TGTGCCAGCAGCTTACTCACGATCTATGGCTACACCTTC
>.|TRBV5-6|TRBD1|TRBJ2-3
CASSPGQGTDTQYF
TGTGCCAGCAGCCCGGGACAGGGGACAGATACGCAGTATTTT
>few|TRBV7-6|TRBD1|TRBJ1-6
CASSSGQGASPLHF
TGTGCCAGCAGCTCGGGACAGGGGGCCTCACCCCTCCACTTT
>few|TRBV5-6|.|TRBJ2-1
CASRTPYNEQFF
TGTGCCAGCCGCACTCCATACAATGAGCAGTTCTTC
>.|TRBV7-2|.|TRBJ1-1
CASSAGPWGKDTEAFF
TGTGCCAGCAGCGCCGGCCCATGGGGCAAGGACACTGAAGCTTTCTTT
>few|TRBV6-5|.|TRBJ2-7
CASSPHGGLGYEQYF
TGTGCCAGCAGTCCCCATGGCGGGTTAGGGTACGAGCAGTACTTC
>.|TRBV7-2|TRBD2|TRBJ2-1
CASSPLITSGSGEQFF
TGTGCCAGCAGCCCGCTAATCACTAGCGGGAGTGGTGAGCAGTTCTTC
>.|TRBV6-1|.|TRBJ1-5
CASSDPGQPQHF
TGTGCCAGCAGTGACCCGGGGCAGCCCCAGCATTTT
>few|TRBV28|TRBD1|TRBJ1-2
CASREQGAGSYGYTF
TGTGCCAGCAGGGAACAGGGGGCGGGGAGTTATGGCTACACCTTC
>few|TRBV4-3|.|TRBJ2-2
CASSRGDGSGELFF
TGCGCCAGCAGCCGGGGGGACGGTTCCGGGGAGCTGTTTTTT
>.|TRBV10-3|.|TRBJ1-1
CATRGQLNTEAFF
TGTGCCACCCGGGGTCAGCTGAACACTGAAGCTTTCTTT
>.|TRBV27|TRBD1|TRBJ1-2
CASSLLGQGYGYTF
TGTGCCAGCAGTTTATTGGGACAGGGGTATGGCTACACCTTC
>.|TRBV15|.|TRBJ1-1
CATSSGKANTEAFF
TGTGCCACCAGCTCCGGGAAAGCGAACACTGAAGCTTTCTTT
>few|TRBV5-6|.|TRBJ1-3
CASSLRQGRSGNTIYF
TGTGCCAGCAGCTTGAGGCAGGGGAGAAGTGGAAACACCATATATTTT
>few|TRBV4-1|.|TRBJ1-2
CASSQAGNPYGYTF
TGCGCCAGCAGCCAAGCGGGGAACCCCTATGGCTACACCTTC
>few|TRBV2|.|TRBJ1-2
CASSEREKGYGYTF
TGTGCCAGCAGTGAAAGGGAGAAGGGCTATGGCTACACCTTC
>.|TRBV7-2|.|TRBJ2-7
CASSLGRVYEQYF
TGTGCCAGCAGCTTAGGCAGGGTCTACGAGCAGTACTTC
>.|TRBV29-1|TRBD2|TRBJ2-3
CSVVSSSAWLAGLLSTDTQYF
TGCAGCGTTGTTAGTAGCTCTGCGTGGCTAGCGGGACTACTAAGCACAGATACGCAGTATTTT
>.|TRBV4-1|.|TRBJ2-7
CASSQFGSYEQYF
TGCGCCAGCAGCCAATTCGGCTCCTACGAGCAGTACTTC
>.|TRBV9|.|TRBJ1-2
CASSARFTNYGYTF
TGTGCCAGCAGCGCCAGGTTTACTAACTATGGCTACACCTTC
>.|TRBV30|.|TRBJ2-7
CAWSPGTQYF
TGTGCCTGGAGTCCGGGAACCCAGTACTTC
>.|TRBV4-2|.|TRBJ1-1
CASSPQGRGTEAFF
TGTGCCAGCAGCCCCCAAGGAAGGGGCACTGAAGCTTTCTTT
>few|TRBV7-2|.|TRBJ2-1
CASSPRGPDYNEQFF
TGTGCCAGCAGCCCAAGAGGCCCTGACTACAATGAGCAGTTCTTC
>.|TRBV2|TRBD2|TRBJ2-3
CASSVSGRRADTQYF
TGTGCCAGCAGCGTTAGCGGGAGGCGCGCAGATACGCAGTATTTT
>.|TRBV12-5|.|TRBJ1-1
CASGLVVYYSGEAFF
TGTGCTAGTGGTTTGGTGGTCTATTATTCGGGTGAAGCTTTCTTT
>few|TRBV7-2|TRBD1|TRBJ1-5
CASSPGTEGGQPQHF
TGTGCCAGCAGCCCCGGGACAGAGGGCGGTCAGCCCCAGCATTTT
>.|TRBV6-6|TRBD2|TRBJ2-7
CASSWTSGNEQYF
TGTGCCAGCAGTTGGACTAGCGGGAACGAGCAGTACTTC
>.|TRBV2|.|TRBJ1-1
CASSDLVSEAFF
TGTGCCAGCAGTGATTTAGTGAGTGAAGCTTTCTTT
>few|TRBV25-1|TRBD1|TRBJ2-7
CASSLGQGASYEQYF
TGTGCCAGCTCGTTAGGGCAGGGGGCATCCTACGAGCAGTACTTC
>.|TRBV28|TRBD1|TRBJ2-7
CASSSPGQGREQYF
TGTGCCAGCAGTTCGCCGGGACAGGGTAGGGAGCAGTACTTC
>.|TRBV7-2|.|TRBJ2-7
CASSLTGPYEQYF
TGTGCCAGCTCCCTGACAGGACCCTACGAGCAGTACTTC
>few|TRBV2|TRBD1|TRBJ2-2
CASRKGANTGELFF
TGTGCCAGCAGGAAGGGGGCCAACACCGGGGAGCTGTTTTTT
>.|TRBV4-3|TRBD2|TRBJ2-5
CASSQEGRGVETQYF
TGCGCCAGCAGCCAAGAGGGGCGGGGGGTCGAGACCCAGTACTTC
>few|TRBV7-3|.|TRBJ1-1
CASSAGQTNTEAFF
TGTGCCAGCAGCGCAGGACAGACGAACACTGAAGCTTTCTTT
>.|TRBV6-5|.|TRBJ1-2
CASSYSTESGYTF
TGTGCCAGCAGTTACTCGACGGAGTCAGGCTACACCTTC
>.|TRBV5-1|TRBD2|TRBJ2-3
CASTWGLAGADTQYF
TGCGCCAGCACCTGGGGACTAGCGGGAGCAGATACGCAGTATTTT
>few|TRBV4-3|TRBD1|TRBJ2-7
CASSQISIGTGTKGEQYF
TGCGCCAGCAGCCAAATTTCAATAGGGACAGGGACCAAGGGGGAGCAGTACTTC
>few|TRBV7-8|.|TRBJ2-1
CASSLLGTLSYNEQFF
TGTGCCAGCAGCTTACTAGGTACCCTCTCCTACAATGAGCAGTTCTTC
>few|TRBV30|TRBD2|TRBJ2-7
CAWSVKSSGLTYEQYF
TGTGCCTGGAGTGTAAAGTCTAGCGGGCTTACCTACGAGCAGTACTTC
>.|TRBV4-3|.|TRBJ1-1
CASRQVMNTEAFF
TGCGCCAGCAGACAGGTCATGAACACTGAAGCTTTCTTT
>.|TRBV7-2|.|TRBJ2-7
CASSLVVPGTNPYEQYF
TGTGCCAGCAGCTTAGTCGTACCCGGGACAAATCCCTACGAGCAGTACTTC
>.|TRBV9|TRBD2|TRBJ2-1
CASSVELAGSGQFF
TGTGCCAGCAGCGTAGAGCTAGCGGGATCAGGGCAGTTCTTC
>few|TRBV27|.|TRBJ1-4
CASSPRRGYEKLFF
TGTGCCAGCAGTCCACGCAGGGGCTATGAAAAACTGTTTTTT
>few|TRBV30|.|TRBJ1-3
CAWSVSGNTIYF
TGTGCCTGGAGTGTCAGTGGAAACACCATATATTTT
>.|TRBV7-2|TRBD1|TRBJ2-3
CASSVRTGGADTQYF
TGTGCCAGCAGCGTCAGGACAGGGGGCGCAGATACGCAGTATTTT
>few|TRBV5-8|TRBD1|TRBJ1-2
CASSSGQGINYGYTF
TGTGCCAGCAGCTCCGGACAGGGAATTAACTATGGCTACACCTTC
>.|TRBV7-2|.|TRBJ1-1
CASSFYRVAGEAFF
TGTGCCAGCAGTTTCTACAGGGTTGCGGGTGAAGCTTTCTTT
>.|TRBV19|.|TRBJ2-3
CASSTVGLAVSDTQYF
TGTGCCAGTAGCACAGTGGGACTGGCGGTCTCAGATACGCAGTATTTT
>.|TRBV15|.|TRBJ1-1
CATTLSWGGGTEAFF
TGTGCCACCACGCTCTCTTGGGGGGGTGGGACTGAAGCTTTCTTT
>.|TRBV4-3|TRBD1|TRBJ2-7
CASSPAQGAYEQYF
TGCGCCAGCAGCCCGGCGCAGGGGGCCTACGAGCAGTACTTC